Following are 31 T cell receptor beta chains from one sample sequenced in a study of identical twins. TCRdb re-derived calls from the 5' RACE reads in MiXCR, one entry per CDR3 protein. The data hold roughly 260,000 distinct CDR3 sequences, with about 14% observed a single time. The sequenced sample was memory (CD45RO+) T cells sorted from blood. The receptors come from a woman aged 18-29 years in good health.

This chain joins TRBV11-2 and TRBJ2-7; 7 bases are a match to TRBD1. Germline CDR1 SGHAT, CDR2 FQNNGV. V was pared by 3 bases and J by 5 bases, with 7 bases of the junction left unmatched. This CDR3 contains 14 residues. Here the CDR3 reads CASSFPWTGDEQYF. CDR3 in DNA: TGTGCCAGCAGCTTCCCCTGGACAGGTGACGAGCAGTACTTC. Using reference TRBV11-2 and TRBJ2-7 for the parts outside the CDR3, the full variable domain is EAGVAQSPRYKIIEKRQSVAFWCNPISGHATLYWYQQILGQGPKLLIQFQNNGVVDDSQLPKDRFSAERLKGVDSTLKIQPAKLEDSAVYLCASSFPWTGDEQYFGPGTRLTVT.

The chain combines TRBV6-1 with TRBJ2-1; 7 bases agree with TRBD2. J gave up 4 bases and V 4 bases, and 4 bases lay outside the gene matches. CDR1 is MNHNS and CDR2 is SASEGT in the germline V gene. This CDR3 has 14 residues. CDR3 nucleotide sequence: TGTGCCAGCAGTGCTAGCGGAAAATACAATGAGCAGTTCTTC. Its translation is CASSASGKYNEQFF.

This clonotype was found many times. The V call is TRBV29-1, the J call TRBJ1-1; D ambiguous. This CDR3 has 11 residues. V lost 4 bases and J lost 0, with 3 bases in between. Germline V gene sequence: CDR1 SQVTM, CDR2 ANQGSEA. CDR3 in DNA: TGCAGCGTTGTCCTGAACACTGAAGCTTTCTTT. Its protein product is CSVVLNTEAFF. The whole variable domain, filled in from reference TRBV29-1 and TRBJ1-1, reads SAVISQKPSRDICQRGTSLTIQCQVDSQVTMMFWYRQQPGQSLTLIATANQGSEATYESGFVIDKFPISRPNLTFSTLTVSNMSPEDSSIYLCSVVLNTEAFFGQGTRLTVV.

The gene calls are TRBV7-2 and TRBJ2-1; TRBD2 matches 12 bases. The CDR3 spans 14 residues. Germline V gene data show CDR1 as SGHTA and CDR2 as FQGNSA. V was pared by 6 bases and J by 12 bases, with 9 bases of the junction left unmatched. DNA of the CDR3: TGTGCCAGCAGTCAAGGACTAGCGGGGCTATTGCAGTTCTTC. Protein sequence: CASSQGLAGLLQFF.

The chain's CDR3 is CANSQGPVAEAFF. The CDR3 nucleotides are TGTGCCAACTCACAGGGGCCTGTCGCGGAAGCTTTCTTT. V is TRBV10-3 and J is TRBJ1-1, with 7 nucleotides matching TRBD1. In germline, CDR1 is ENHRY, CDR2 SYGVKD. The trim removed 10 bases at V and 8 bases at J, leaving 13 bases unmatched. The CDR3 loop spans 13 amino acids.

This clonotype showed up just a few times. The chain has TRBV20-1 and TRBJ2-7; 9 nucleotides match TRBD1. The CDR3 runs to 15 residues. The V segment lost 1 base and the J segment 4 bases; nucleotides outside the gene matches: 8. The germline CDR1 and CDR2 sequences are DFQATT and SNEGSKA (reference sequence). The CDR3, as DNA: TGCAGTGCTAGAGCCGACAGGGGGGACGGTTACGAGCAGTACTTC. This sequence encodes CSARADRGDGYEQYF.

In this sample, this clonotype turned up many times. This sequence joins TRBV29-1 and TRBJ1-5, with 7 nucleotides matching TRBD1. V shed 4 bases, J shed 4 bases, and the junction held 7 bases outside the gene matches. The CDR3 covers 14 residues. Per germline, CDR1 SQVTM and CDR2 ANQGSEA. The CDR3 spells CSVAQGTNNQPQHF. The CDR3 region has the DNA TGCAGCGTTGCACAGGGGACTAATAATCAGCCCCAGCATTTT.

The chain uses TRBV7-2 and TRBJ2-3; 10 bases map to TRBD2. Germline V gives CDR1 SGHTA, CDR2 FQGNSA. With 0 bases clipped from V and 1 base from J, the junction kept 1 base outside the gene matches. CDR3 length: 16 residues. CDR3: CASSLASGGGTDTQYF. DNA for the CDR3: TGTGCCAGCAGCTTAGCCAGCGGGGGGGGCACAGATACGCAGTATTTT.

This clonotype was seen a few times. CDR3 in DNA: TGTGCCAGCAAGGACAGCTCGAACACTGAAGCTTTCTTT. It specifies CASKDSSNTEAFF. The chain uses TRBV3-1 and TRBJ1-1, with D perhaps matching TRBD1 (6 bases). There are 13 residues in the CDR3. V was trimmed by 7 bases and J by 1 base, leaving 10 bases between them. The germline V gene has CDR1 LGHDT and CDR2 YNNKEL (reference sequence).

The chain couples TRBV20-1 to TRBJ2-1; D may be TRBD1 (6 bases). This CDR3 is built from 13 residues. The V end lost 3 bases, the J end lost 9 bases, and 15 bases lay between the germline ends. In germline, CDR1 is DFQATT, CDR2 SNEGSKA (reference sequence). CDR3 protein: CSARIPGVGEQFF. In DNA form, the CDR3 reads TGCAGTGCTAGGATCCCAGGGGTTGGTGAGCAGTTCTTC.

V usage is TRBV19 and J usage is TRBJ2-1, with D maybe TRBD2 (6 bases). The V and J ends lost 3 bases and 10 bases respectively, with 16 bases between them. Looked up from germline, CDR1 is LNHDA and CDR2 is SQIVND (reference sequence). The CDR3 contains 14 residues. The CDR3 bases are TGTGCCAGTAGTATTCAGGAGGGGATCGGGGAGCAGTTCTTC. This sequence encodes CASSIQEGIGEQFF.

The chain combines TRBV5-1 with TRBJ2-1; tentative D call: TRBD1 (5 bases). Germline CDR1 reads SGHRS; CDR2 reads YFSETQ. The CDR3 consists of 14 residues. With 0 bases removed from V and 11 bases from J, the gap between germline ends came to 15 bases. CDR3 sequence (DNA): TGCGCCAGCAGCTTGGAGGGGTCGGCGAGGAAGCAGTTCTTC. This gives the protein CASSLEGSARKQFF.

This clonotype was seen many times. This CDR3 reads CASSVGGDTQYF. CDR3 bases: TGTGCCAGCAGCGTAGGCGGGGACACCCAGTACTTC. The gene calls are TRBV7-9 and TRBJ2-5; TRBD2 might be the D (6 bases). Germline CDR1 SEHNR, CDR2 FQNEAQ (reference sequence). Trimming cost V 5 bases and J 8 bases, with 12 bases left between them. The CDR3 length is 12 residues.

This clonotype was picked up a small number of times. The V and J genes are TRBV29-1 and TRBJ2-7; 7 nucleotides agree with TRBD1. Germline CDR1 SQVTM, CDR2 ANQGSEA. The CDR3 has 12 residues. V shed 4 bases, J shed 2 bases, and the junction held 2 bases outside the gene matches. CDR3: CSVVGQTYEQYF. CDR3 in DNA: TGCAGCGTTGTGGGACAGACCTACGAGCAGTACTTC.

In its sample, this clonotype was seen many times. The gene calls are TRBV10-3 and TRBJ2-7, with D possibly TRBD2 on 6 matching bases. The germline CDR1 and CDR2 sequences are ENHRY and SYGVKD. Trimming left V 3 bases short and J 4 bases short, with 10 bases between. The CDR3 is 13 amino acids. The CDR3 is CAISDSGLYEQYF. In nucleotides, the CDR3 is TGTGCCATCAGTGACAGCGGGCTATACGAGCAGTACTTC.

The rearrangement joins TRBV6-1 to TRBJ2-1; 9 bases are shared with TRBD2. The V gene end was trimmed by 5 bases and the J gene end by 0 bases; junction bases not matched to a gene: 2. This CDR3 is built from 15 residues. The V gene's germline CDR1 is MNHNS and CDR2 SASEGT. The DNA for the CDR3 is TGTGCCAGCAGTCTAGCGGGATACTCCTACAATGAGCAGTTCTTC. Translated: CASSLAGYSYNEQFF.

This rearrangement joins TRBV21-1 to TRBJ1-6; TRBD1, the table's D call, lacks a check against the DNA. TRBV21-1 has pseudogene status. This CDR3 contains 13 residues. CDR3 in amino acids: CAFHGVAGSPLHF. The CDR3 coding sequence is TGTGCCTTCCACGGGGTCGCCGGCTCACCCCTCCACTTT.

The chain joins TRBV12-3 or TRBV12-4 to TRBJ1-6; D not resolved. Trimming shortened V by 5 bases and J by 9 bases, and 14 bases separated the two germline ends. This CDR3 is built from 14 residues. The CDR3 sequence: CASSPRGYVSPLHF. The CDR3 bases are TGTGCCAGCAGTCCCCGTGGTTATGTTTCACCCCTCCACTTT.

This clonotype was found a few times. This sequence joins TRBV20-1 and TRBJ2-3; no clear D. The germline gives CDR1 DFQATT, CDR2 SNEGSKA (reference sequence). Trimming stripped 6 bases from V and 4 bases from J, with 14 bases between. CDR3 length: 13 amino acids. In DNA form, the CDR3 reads TGCAGTGCAGAAGCTCCGGGCGCAGATACGCAGTATTTT. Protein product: CSAEAPGADTQYF.

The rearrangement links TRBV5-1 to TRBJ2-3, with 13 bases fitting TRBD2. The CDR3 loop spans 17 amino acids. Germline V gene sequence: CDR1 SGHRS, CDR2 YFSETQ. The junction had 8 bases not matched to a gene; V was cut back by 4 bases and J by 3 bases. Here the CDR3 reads CASSERTSGGGTDTQYF. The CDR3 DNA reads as TGCGCCAGCAGCGAACGGACTAGCGGGGGTGGTACAGATACGCAGTATTTT.

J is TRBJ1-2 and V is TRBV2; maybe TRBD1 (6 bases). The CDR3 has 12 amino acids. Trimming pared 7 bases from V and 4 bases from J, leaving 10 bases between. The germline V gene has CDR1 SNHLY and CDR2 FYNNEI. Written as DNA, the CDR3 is TGTGCCAGCAACAGGGAGGGCTATGGCTACACCTTC. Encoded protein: CASNREGYGYTF.

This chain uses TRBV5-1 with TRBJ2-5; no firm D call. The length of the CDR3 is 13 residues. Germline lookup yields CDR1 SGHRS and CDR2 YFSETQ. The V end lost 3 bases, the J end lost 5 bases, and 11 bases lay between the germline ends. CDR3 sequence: CASSSDDGETQYF. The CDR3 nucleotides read TGCGCCAGCAGCTCGGACGACGGCGAGACCCAGTACTTC.

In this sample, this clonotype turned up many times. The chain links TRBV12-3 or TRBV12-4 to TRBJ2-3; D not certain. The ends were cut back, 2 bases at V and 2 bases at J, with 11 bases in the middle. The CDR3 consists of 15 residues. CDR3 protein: CASSLYQDDTDTQYF. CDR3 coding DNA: TGTGCCAGCAGTTTATACCAGGATGACACAGATACGCAGTATTTT.

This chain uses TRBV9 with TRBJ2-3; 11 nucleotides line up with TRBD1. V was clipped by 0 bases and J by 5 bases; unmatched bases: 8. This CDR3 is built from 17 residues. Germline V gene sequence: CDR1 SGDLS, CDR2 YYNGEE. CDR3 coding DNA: TGTGCCAGCAGCGTAGTCACGGGGACAGGGGGGGGAGATACGCAGTATTTT. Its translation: CASSVVTGTGGGDTQYF.

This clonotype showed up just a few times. CDR3 protein: CASSHEVRGIQYF. The CDR3 DNA reads TGTGCCAGCAGCCACGAAGTTCGGGGCATTCAGTACTTC. V usage is TRBV3-1 and J usage is TRBJ2-4, with D perhaps matching TRBD2 (5 bases). Germline-derived CDR1 and CDR2 are LGHDT and YNNKEL (reference sequence). The CDR3 loop spans 13 amino acids. V was trimmed by 3 bases and J by 9 bases, leaving 12 bases between them.

CDR3 region: CASSLREYYGYTF. In DNA form, the CDR3 reads TGTGCCAGCAGCTTAAGAGAATACTATGGCTACACCTTC. The V call is TRBV7-2, the J call TRBJ1-2; no firm D call. In germline, CDR1 is SGHTA, CDR2 FQGNSA. V dropped 2 bases and J dropped 3 bases, with 7 bases sitting between them. This CDR3 spans 13 amino acids.

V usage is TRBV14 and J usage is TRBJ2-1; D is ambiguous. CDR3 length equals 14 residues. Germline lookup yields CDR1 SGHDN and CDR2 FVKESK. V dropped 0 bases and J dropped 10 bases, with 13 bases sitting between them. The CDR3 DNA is TGTGCCAGCAGCCAAGAGTTGGGCGGACCCGAGCAGTTCTTC. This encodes CASSQELGGPEQFF.

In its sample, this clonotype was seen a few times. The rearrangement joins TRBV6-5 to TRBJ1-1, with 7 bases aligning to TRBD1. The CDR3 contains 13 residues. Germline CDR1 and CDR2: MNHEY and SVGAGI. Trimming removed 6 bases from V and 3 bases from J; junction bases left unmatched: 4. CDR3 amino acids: CASRYRGHTEAFF. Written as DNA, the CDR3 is TGTGCCAGCAGGTACAGGGGACACACTGAAGCTTTCTTT.

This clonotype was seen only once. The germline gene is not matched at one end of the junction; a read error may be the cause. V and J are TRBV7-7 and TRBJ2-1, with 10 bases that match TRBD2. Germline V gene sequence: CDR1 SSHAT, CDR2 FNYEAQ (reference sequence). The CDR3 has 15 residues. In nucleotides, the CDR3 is TGTGCTAGCAGCTTAGGTAGCGGGGGGTTCGATGAGCAGTTCTTC. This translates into CASSLGSGGFDEQFF.

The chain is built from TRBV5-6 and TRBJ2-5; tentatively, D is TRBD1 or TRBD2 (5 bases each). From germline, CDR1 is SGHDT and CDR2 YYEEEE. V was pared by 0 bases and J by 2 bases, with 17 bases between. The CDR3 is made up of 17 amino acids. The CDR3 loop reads CASSLGPPRGPQETQYF. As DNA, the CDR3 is TGTGCCAGCAGCTTGGGACCACCGAGGGGACCTCAAGAGACCCAGTACTTC.

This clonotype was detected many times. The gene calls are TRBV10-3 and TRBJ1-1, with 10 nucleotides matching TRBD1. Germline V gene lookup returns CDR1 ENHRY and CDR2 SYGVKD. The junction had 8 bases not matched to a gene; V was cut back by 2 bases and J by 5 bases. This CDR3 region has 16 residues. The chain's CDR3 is CAISERDRGLYTEAFF. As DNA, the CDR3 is TGTGCCATCAGTGAGCGGGACAGGGGCTTGTATACTGAAGCTTTCTTT.